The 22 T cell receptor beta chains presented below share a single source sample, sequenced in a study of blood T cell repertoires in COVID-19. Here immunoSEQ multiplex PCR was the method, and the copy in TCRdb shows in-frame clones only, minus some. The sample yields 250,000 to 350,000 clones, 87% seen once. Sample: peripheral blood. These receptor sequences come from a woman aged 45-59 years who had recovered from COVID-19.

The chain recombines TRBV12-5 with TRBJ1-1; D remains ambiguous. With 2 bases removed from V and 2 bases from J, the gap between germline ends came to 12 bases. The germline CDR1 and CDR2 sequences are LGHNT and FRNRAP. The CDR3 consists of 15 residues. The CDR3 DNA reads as TGTGCTAGTGGTTTGTACGCAGCGGGAAACACTGAAGCTTTCTTT. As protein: CASGLYAAGNTEAFF.

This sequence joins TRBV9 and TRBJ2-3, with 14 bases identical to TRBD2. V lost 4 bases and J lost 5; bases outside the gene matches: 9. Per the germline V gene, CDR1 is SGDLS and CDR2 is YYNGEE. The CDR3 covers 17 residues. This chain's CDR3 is CASSSPGLAGEVDTQYF. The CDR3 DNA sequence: TGTGCCAGCAGCTCTCCGGGACTAGCGGGAGAAGTAGATACGCAGTATTTT.

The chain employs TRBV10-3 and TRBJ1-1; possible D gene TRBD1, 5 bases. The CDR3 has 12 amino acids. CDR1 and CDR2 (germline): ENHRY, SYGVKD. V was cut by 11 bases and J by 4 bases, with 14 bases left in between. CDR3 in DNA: TGTGCCCCGGGGGTCATCGGCACTGAAGCTTTCTTT. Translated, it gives CAPGVIGTEAFF.

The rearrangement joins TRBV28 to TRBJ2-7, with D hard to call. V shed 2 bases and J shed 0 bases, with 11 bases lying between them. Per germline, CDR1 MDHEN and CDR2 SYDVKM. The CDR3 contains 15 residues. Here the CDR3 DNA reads TGTGCCAGCAGTTTAATAGGTCCTAGCTCCTACGAGCAGTACTTC. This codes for CASSLIGPSSYEQYF.

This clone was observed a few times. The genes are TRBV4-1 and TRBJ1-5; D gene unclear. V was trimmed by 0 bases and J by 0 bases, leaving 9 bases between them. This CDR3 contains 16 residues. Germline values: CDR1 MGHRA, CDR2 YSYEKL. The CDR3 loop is CASSQDPGNSNQPQHF. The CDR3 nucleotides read TGCGCCAGCAGCCAAGATCCAGGAAATAGCAATCAGCCCCAGCATTTT.

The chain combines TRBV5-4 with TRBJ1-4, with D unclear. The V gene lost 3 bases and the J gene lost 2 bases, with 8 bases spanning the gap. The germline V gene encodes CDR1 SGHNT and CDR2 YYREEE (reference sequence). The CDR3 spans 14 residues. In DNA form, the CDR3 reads TGTGCCAGCAGCTCGGGGATGACTAATGAAAAACTGTTTTTT. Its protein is CASSSGMTNEKLFF.

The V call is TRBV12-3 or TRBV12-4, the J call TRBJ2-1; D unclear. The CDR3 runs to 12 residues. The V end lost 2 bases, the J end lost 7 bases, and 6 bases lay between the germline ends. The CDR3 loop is CASSLSGNEQFF. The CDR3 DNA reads TGTGCCAGCAGTTTATCGGGTAATGAGCAGTTCTTC.

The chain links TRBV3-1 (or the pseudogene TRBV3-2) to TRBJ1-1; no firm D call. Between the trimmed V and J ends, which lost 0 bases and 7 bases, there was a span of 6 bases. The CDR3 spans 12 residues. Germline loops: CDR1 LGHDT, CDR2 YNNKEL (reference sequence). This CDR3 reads CASSQDWSEAFF. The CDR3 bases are TGTGCCAGCAGCCAAGATTGGAGTGAAGCTTTCTTT.

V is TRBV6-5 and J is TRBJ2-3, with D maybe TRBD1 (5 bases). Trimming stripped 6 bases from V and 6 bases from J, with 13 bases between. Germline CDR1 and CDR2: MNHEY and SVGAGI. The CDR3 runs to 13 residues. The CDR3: CASSRARVDTQYF. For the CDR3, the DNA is TGTGCCAGCAGCAGGGCGAGAGTTGATACGCAGTATTTT.

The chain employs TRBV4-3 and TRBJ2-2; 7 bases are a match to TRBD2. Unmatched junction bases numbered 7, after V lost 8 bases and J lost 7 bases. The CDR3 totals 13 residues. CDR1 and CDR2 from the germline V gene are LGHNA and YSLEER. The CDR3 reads CASWGGPSGELFF. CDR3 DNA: TGCGCCAGCTGGGGGGGACCAAGCGGGGAGCTGTTTTTT.

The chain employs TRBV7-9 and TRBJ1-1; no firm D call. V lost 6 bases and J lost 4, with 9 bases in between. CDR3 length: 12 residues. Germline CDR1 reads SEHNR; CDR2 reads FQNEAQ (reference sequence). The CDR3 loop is CASRQHSTEAFF. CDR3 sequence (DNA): TGTGCCAGCAGACAACACAGCACTGAAGCTTTCTTT.

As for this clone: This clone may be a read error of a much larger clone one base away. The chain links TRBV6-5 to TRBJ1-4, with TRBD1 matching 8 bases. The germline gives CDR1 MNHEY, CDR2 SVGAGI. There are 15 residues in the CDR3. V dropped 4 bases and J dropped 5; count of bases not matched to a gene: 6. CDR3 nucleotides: TGTGCCAGCAGTTCCCGGACAGGGTGGAATGAAAAACTGTTTTTT. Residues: CASSSRTGWNEKLFF.

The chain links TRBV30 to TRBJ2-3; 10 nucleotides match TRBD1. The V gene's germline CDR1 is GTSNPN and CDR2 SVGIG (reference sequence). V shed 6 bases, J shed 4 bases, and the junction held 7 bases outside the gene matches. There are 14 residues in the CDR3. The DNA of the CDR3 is TGTGCCTGCGCTGACAGGGGGCTCGCAGATACGCAGTATTTT. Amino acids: CACADRGLADTQYF.

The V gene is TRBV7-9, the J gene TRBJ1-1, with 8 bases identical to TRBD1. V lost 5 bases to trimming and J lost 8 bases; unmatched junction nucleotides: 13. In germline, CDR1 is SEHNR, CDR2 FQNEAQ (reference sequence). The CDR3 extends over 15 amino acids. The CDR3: CASSPSTSGGGEAFF. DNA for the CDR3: TGTGCCAGCAGCCCATCTACTTCAGGGGGCGGCGAAGCTTTCTTT.

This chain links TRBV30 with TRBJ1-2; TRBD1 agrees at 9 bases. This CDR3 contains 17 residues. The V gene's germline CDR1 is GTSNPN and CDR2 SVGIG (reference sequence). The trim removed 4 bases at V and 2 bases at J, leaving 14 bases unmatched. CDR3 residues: CAWTLKGGQGRNYGYTF. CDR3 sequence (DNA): TGTGCCTGGACCTTAAAGGGGGGACAGGGACGGAACTATGGCTACACCTTC.

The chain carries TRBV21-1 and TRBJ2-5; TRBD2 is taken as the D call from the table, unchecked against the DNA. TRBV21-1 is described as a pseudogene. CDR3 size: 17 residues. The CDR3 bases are TGTGCCAGCAGCAAAAGCAAATGGGGGGAGGGAGGGGAGACCCAGTACTTC. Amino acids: CASSKSKWGEGGETQYF.

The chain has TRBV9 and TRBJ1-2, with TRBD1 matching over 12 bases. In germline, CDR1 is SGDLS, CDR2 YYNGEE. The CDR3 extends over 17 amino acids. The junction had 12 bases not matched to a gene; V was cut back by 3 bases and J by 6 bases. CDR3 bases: TGTGCCAGCAGCGGCCGGGACAGGGGGCCAAAGGGGGATGGCTACACCTTC. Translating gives CASSGRDRGPKGDGYTF.

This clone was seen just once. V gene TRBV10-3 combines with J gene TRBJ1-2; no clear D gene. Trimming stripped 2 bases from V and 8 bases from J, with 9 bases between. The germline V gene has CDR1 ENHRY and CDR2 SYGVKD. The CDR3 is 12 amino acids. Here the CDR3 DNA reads TGTGCCATCAGTGAGAAAACGAGGGGCTACACCTTC. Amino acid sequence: CAISEKTRGYTF.

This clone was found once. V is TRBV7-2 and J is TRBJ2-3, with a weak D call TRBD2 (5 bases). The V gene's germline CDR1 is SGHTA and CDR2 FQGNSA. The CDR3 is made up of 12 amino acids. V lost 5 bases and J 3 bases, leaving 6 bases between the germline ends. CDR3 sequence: CASSTGTDTQYF. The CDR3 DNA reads TGTGCCAGCAGCACGGGAACAGATACGCAGTATTTT.

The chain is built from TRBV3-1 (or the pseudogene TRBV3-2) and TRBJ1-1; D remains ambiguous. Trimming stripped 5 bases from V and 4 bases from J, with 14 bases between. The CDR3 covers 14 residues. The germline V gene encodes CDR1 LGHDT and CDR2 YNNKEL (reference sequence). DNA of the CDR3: TGTGCCAGCAGCTCCGCCCGGGAACGCACTGAAGCTTTCTTT. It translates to CASSSARERTEAFF.

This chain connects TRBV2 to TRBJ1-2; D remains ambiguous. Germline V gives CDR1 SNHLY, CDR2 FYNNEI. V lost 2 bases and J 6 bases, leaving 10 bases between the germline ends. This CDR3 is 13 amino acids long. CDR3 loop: CASSERRGDGYTF. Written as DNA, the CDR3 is TGTGCCAGCAGTGAAAGGAGAGGAGATGGCTACACCTTC.

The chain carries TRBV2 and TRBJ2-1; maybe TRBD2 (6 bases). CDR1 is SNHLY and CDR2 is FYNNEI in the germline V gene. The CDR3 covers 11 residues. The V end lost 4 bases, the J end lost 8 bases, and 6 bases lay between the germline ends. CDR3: CASSGRDEQFF. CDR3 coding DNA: TGTGCCAGCAGTGGGAGGGATGAGCAGTTCTTC.